The rows below give T cell receptor beta chains drawn from one sample of a study of blood T cell repertoires in COVID-19. Libraries were prepared by immunoSEQ multiplex PCR; TCRdb keeps only in-frame clonotypes and omits some of them. In the table there are around 200,000 clones, roughly four fifths of which are singletons. The specimen was PBMCs or T cells enriched from blood (not recorded which). The receptors here all came from a man aged 40-55 years who had recovered from COVID-19. Each CDR3 is given with its conserved first and last residue. A D gene is named only where the DNA matches it firmly. Only part of the rows carry a size: once, few, many, or a class if the clone is expanded.

J gene | clone size | CDR3 length | V gene | D gene | CDR3 protein | CDR3 DNA
TRBJ1-2 | . | 16 | TRBV9 | TRBD1 | CASSPNPRGQIYGYTF | TGTGCCAGCAGCCCCAACCCTAGGGGACAGATCTATGGCTACACCTTC
TRBJ2-7 | . | 14 | TRBV18 | TRBD1 | CASSRGTGFYEQYF | TGTGCCAGCTCACGAGGGACAGGGTTCTACGAGCAGTACTTC
TRBJ2-1 | . | 17 | TRBV6-6 | TRBD2 | CASSRLAGTSSYNEQFF | TGTGCCAGCAGTCGACTAGCGGGGACTAGCTCCTACAATGAGCAGTTCTTC
TRBJ2-3 | . | 16 | TRBV5-6 | . | CASSLEGSGATDTQYF | TGTGCCAGCAGCTTGGAGGGCAGTGGGGCCACAGATACGCAGTATTTT
TRBJ2-5 | . | 14 | TRBV29-1 | . | CSVALPGHQETQYF | TGCAGCGTTGCCTTACCGGGACATCAAGAGACCCAGTACTTC
TRBJ1-2 | . | 13 | TRBV10-3 | . | CAISDAGVHGYTF | TGTGCCATCAGTGATGCAGGGGTTCATGGCTACACCTTC
TRBJ2-4 | . | 15 | TRBV5-1 | . | CASSKTGQTGNIQYF | TGCGCCAGCAGCAAGACGGGACAAACGGGAAACATTCAGTACTTC
TRBJ1-2 | once | 14 | TRBV11-2 | TRBD1 | CASSFGQGNYGYTF | TGTGCCAGCAGCTTCGGACAGGGGAACTATGGCTACACCTTC
TRBJ1-5 | . | 14 | TRBV27 | . | CASSFGSSNQPQHF | TGTGCCAGCAGTTTCGGGAGTAGCAATCAGCCCCAGCATTTT
TRBJ2-5 | . | 17 | TRBV11-2 | . | CASSLEPGRQGGETQYF | TGTGCCAGCAGCTTAGAACCCGGCAGGCAAGGTGGAGAGACCCAGTACTTC
TRBJ2-2 | . | 19 | TRBV6-2/TRBV6-3 | TRBD2 | CASSRPAGGFYSNTGELFF | TGTGCCAGCAGTCGTCCGGCGGGGGGGTTCTACTCGAACACCGGGGAGCTGTTTTTT
TRBJ1-3 | . | 16 | TRBV28 | . | CASSLAGSNSGNTIYF | TGTGCCAGCAGTTTGGCAGGGTCCAACTCTGGAAACACCATATATTTT
TRBJ1-1 | once | 12 | TRBV18 | . | CASSPGETEAFF | TGTGCCAGCTCCCCGGGGGAGACTGAAGCTTTCTTT
TRBJ1-1 | . | 14 | TRBV19 | . | CASSIQGSNTEAFF | TGTGCCAGTAGTATCCAGGGGAGTAACACTGAAGCTTTCTTT
TRBJ2-4 | . | 12 | TRBV13 | . | CASSSHRNIQYF | TGTGCCAGCAGCTCCCACAGAAACATTCAGTACTTC
TRBJ1-1 | . | 14 | TRBV7-9 | TRBD1 | CASSAQGANTEAFF | TGTGCCAGCAGCGCTCAGGGGGCCAACACTGAAGCTTTCTTT
TRBJ2-1 | . | 14 | TRBV6-5 | TRBD2 | CASSFRGGYNEQFF | TGTGCCAGCAGTTTCCGGGGGGGATACAATGAGCAGTTCTTC
TRBJ2-7 | . | 11 | TRBV3-1/TRBV3-2 | . | CASSQGRAQYF | TGTGCCAGCAGCCAAGGGCGGGCGCAGTACTTC
TRBJ1-1 | . | 14 | TRBV7-9 | TRBD1 | CASSSTGGRSQAFF | TGTGCCAGCAGCTCGACAGGGGGCAGGTCTCAGGCTTTCTTT
TRBJ1-2 | . | 16 | TRBV5-1 | . | CASSSVQTGPNYGYTF | TGCGCCAGCAGCTCGGTCCAGACAGGCCCCAACTATGGCTACACCTTC
TRBJ2-2 | . | 12 | TRBV12-3/TRBV12-4 | . | CASSHTTGELFF | TGTGCCAGCAGTCACACCACCGGGGAGCTGTTTTTT
TRBJ2-7 | . | 14 | TRBV6-5 | TRBD1 | CASSPGTGSHEQYF | TGTGCCAGCAGCCCCGGGACAGGGTCACACGAGCAGTACTTC
TRBJ1-5 | . | 16 | TRBV19 | . | CASSIFSLGGNQPQHF | TGTGCCAGTAGTATATTTAGCCTCGGGGGCAATCAGCCCCAGCATTTT
TRBJ1-4 | . | 13 | TRBV18 | . | CASTTGVGEKLFF | TGTGCCAGCACAACGGGGGTTGGTGAAAAACTGTTTTTT
TRBJ2-3 | once | 15 | TRBV19 | TRBD2 | CASSISGGGTDTQYF | TGTGCCAGTAGTATTAGCGGGGGGGGCACAGATACGCAGTATTTT
TRBJ2-7 | . | 15 | TRBV5-6 | TRBD2 | CASRGRDSGKDEQYF | TGTGCCAGCAGGGGGAGGGACTCTGGCAAGGACGAGCAGTACTTC
TRBJ2-1 | . | 13 | TRBV6-5 | . | CASTRGTTNEQFF | TGTGCCAGCACCCGCGGAACGACCAATGAGCAGTTCTTC
TRBJ2-7 | . | 11 | TRBV6-6 | . | CASSTGYEQYF | TGTGCCAGCTCCACAGGTTACGAGCAGTACTTC
TRBJ2-7 | once | 16 | TRBV12-5 | . | CASGWGWAGPSYEQYF | TGTGCTAGTGGTTGGGGGTGGGCGGGACCCTCCTACGAGCAGTACTTC
TRBJ1-3 | . | 17 | TRBV11-2 | TRBD1 | CASSATTGTGRRNTIYF | TGTGCCAGCAGCGCTACCACCGGGACAGGACGCCGAAACACCATATATTTT
TRBJ2-1 | . | 14 | TRBV5-6 | TRBD1 | CASSFGQGRGEQFF | TGTGCCAGCAGCTTCGGACAGGGGAGAGGTGAGCAGTTCTTC
TRBJ1-1 | once | 16 | TRBV7-3 | TRBD1 | CASSYTDRGKGAEAFF | TGTGCCAGCAGTTATACGGACAGGGGGAAGGGGGCTGAAGCTTTCTTT
TRBJ2-2 | . | 13 | TRBV7-9 | . | CASSSYTAGELFF | TGTGCCAGCAGCTCCTATACCGCCGGGGAGCTGTTTTTT
TRBJ2-1 | . | 16 | TRBV7-3 | TRBD2 | CASSLMFASGSNEQFF | TGTGCCAGCAGCTTAATGTTTGCTAGCGGGAGCAATGAGCAGTTCTTC
TRBJ1-5 | . | 13 | TRBV12-3/TRBV12-4 | . | CASRRQGNQPQHF | TGTGCCAGCAGACGACAGGGCAATCAGCCCCAGCATTTT
TRBJ1-1 | . | 15 | TRBV6-5 | TRBD1 | CASTVDRGLKNEAFF | TGTGCCAGCACTGTGGACAGGGGGCTCAAGAATGAAGCTTTCTTT
TRBJ1-2 | . | 16 | TRBV6-5 | TRBD1 | CASSYSKPGGTYGYTF | TGTGCCAGCAGTTACTCGAAACCAGGGGGCACCTATGGCTACACCTTC
TRBJ1-4 | . | 16 | TRBV5-6 | TRBD1 | CASSRSIQGAEEKLFF | TGTGCCAGCAGCCGCTCAATACAGGGGGCAGAAGAAAAACTGTTTTTT
TRBJ1-1 | . | 18 | TRBV4-1 | TRBD1 | CASSRGTGGVIMNTEAFF | TGCGCCAGCAGCCGCGGGACAGGCGGGGTGATAATGAACACTGAAGCTTTCTTT
TRBJ1-1 | . | 14 | TRBV5-1 | . | CASSPGGDRGEAFF | TGCGCCAGCAGCCCTGGGGGGGATCGGGGTGAAGCTTTCTTT
TRBJ2-2 | . | 13 | TRBV10-1 | . | CASPVGRAGELFF | TGCGCCAGCCCGGTCGGTCGGGCCGGGGAGCTGTTTTTT